This passage covers 26 T cell receptor beta chains from one sample sequenced in a study of T cells after posttransplantation cyclophosphamide. Method: immunoSEQ multiplex PCR; TCRdb's copy keeps in-frame clones and lacks some. The sample was found to contain tens of thousands of clones, and every one recurs. Treatment was busulfan-fludarabine conditioning, a marrow graft, and cyclophosphamide on days +3 and +4. The starting material was PBMCs, obtained after allogeneic stem cell transplant with posttransplant cyclophosphamide. The receptors shown here come from a young adult male patient who received an allogeneic stem cell transplant from a related donor, was CMV-positive, and had no GVHD. Some T cells may originate from the graft donor.

In its sample, this clone was seen many times. This chain uses TRBV7-9 with TRBJ2-1; unclear D gene. The germline gives CDR1 SEHNR, CDR2 FQNEAQ (reference sequence). Trimming stripped 4 bases from V and 9 bases from J, with 7 bases between. There are 11 residues in the CDR3. CDR3 sequence reads: CASSSSGEQFF. The CDR3 nucleotides read TGTGCCAGCAGCTCTAGTGGTGAGCAGTTCTTC.

This clone occurred many times. V gene TRBV28 combines with J gene TRBJ2-7; possible D gene TRBD2, 7 bases. V shed 5 bases and J shed 1 base, with 15 bases lying between them. Looked up from germline, CDR1 is MDHEN and CDR2 is SYDVKM. The CDR3 totals 15 residues. CDR3 bases: TGTGCCAGCAGTCCGCGGGGGCCTGCTTCCTACGAGCAGTACTTC. Its translation is CASSPRGPASYEQYF. Full variable domain (missing parts from reference TRBV28 and TRBJ2-7): DVKVTQSSRYLVKRTGEKVFLECVQDMDHENMFWYRQDPGLGLRLIYFSYDVKMKEKGDIPEGYSVSREKKERFSLILESASTNQTSMYLCASSPRGPASYEQYFGPGTRLTVT.

This clone was counted at least ten times. V is TRBV5-1 and J is TRBJ2-7, with a weak D call TRBD1 (6 bases). V was shortened by 0 bases and J by 5 bases, with 9 bases between the two germline ends. Germline V CDR1 and CDR2: SGHRS, YFSETQ. The CDR3 consists of 13 residues. CDR3 bases: TGCGCCAGCAGCTTGGCTCAGGGGAACGAGCAGTACTTC. Translating gives CASSLAQGNEQYF.

This clone was counted ten times or more. CDR3 DNA: TGTGCCAGCAGCTTAGGCTTCGGGACAGGGACGTCAGATACGCAGTATTTT. It specifies CASSLGFGTGTSDTQYF. The chain recombines TRBV7-9 with TRBJ2-3; 9 positions agree with TRBD1. The V gene's germline CDR1 is SEHNR and CDR2 FQNEAQ (reference sequence). Trimming took 1 base from V and 4 from J; bases not matched to a gene: 9. The CDR3 has 17 residues.

This clone was recorded many times. The CDR3 sequence is CASTSGLAGGYNNEQFF. In nucleotides, the CDR3 is TGTGCCAGCACCTCGGGACTAGCGGGGGGGTATAACAATGAGCAGTTCTTC. The gene calls are TRBV5-4 and TRBJ2-1; 16 bases match TRBD2. The V segment lost 6 bases and the J segment 5 bases; nucleotides outside the gene matches: 8. CDR3 length: 17 residues. The germline V gene encodes CDR1 SGHNT and CDR2 YYREEE (reference sequence).

There are many counts of this clone. V usage is TRBV6-1 and J usage is TRBJ2-3; 10 positions agree with TRBD2. The CDR3 contains 17 residues. Germline CDR1 reads MNHNS; CDR2 reads SASEGT. The junction had 3 bases not matched to a gene; V was cut back by 0 bases and J by 0 bases. Written as DNA, the CDR3 is TGTGCCAGCAGTGAAGCCCTGACTAGCGGGAGCACAGATACGCAGTATTTT. Translation: CASSEALTSGSTDTQYF.

The sample holds many counts of this clone. The genes are TRBV10-3 and TRBJ2-3, with D unresolved. This CDR3 contains 14 residues. CDR1 and CDR2 from the germline V gene are ENHRY and SYGVKD. The V and J ends lost 0 bases and 2 bases respectively, with 6 bases between them. The CDR3 loop reads CAISESQFTDTQYF. CDR3 sequence (DNA): TGTGCCATCAGTGAGTCGCAGTTCACAGATACGCAGTATTTT.

This clone has at least ten counts. The rearrangement uses TRBV29-1 and TRBJ2-3; D not resolved. V was clipped by 5 bases and J by 2 bases, with 14 bases between them. Per the germline V gene, CDR1 is SQVTM and CDR2 is ANQGSEA. The CDR3 is 14 residues long. This chain's CDR3 is CSVLILLSTDTQYF. Written as DNA, the CDR3 is TGCAGCGTTTTGATCCTACTCTCCACAGATACGCAGTATTTT.

This clone was counted many times. V and J are TRBV25-1 and TRBJ2-2, with 8 bases fitting TRBD1. The junction had 4 bases not matched to a gene; V was cut back by 6 bases and J by 4 bases. The CDR3 contains 14 residues. Germline CDR1 is MGHDK and CDR2 is SYGVNS. CDR3 in DNA: TGTGCCAGCAGGCAGGGGGCTATCACCGGGGAGCTGTTTTTT. Protein sequence: CASRQGAITGELFF. Complete variable domain (other parts from reference TRBV25-1 and TRBJ2-2): EADIYQTPRYLVIGTGKKITLECSQTMGHDKMYWYQQDPGMELHLIHYSYGVNSTEKGDLSSESTVSRIRTEHFPLTLESARPSHTSQYLCASRQGAITGELFFGEGSRLTVL.

This clone has at least ten counts. J is TRBJ2-5 and V is TRBV5-8, with 9 bases fitting TRBD1. After removal of 1 base from V and 4 bases from J, the junction contained 8 bases not matched to a gene. Germline values: CDR1 SGHTS, CDR2 YDEGEE. This CDR3 comprises 16 residues. The CDR3, as DNA: TGTGCCAGCAGCTTGACCGGGACAGGGTGGGGAGAGACCCAGTACTTC. This encodes CASSLTGTGWGETQYF.

This clone was counted many times. The chain combines TRBV10-3 with TRBJ2-6; D is unresolved. Germline CDR1 reads ENHRY; CDR2 reads SYGVKD. Trimming shortened V by 6 bases and J by 0 bases, and 9 bases separated the two germline ends. The CDR3 loop spans 15 amino acids. CDR3 coding DNA: TGTGCCATCAGAAGACTGGACTCTGGGGCCAACGTCCTGACTTTC. Encoded protein: CAIRRLDSGANVLTF.

This clone has just a few counts. The chain uses TRBV27 and TRBJ2-1; 8 nucleotides align to TRBD2. V was pared by 5 bases and J by 9 bases, with 6 bases of the junction left unmatched. In germline, CDR1 is MNHEY, CDR2 SMNVEV (reference sequence). The CDR3 is 13 residues long. The CDR3 DNA reads as TGTGCCAGCAGTGGGCGGGGGGCGGGTGAGCAGTTCTTC. Protein product: CASSGRGAGEQFF.

This clone was counted many times. The chain joins TRBV9 to TRBJ2-5, with 12 bases lining up with TRBD2. The CDR3 has 17 amino acids. Germline V gene lookup returns CDR1 SGDLS and CDR2 YYNGEE. V lost 0 bases to trimming and J lost 2 bases; unmatched junction nucleotides: 5. CDR3 protein: CASSVASGGVTQETQYF. The CDR3 nucleotides read TGTGCCAGCAGCGTAGCTAGCGGGGGGGTTACACAAGAGACCCAGTACTTC.

This clone has a count of ten or more. V is TRBV28 and J is TRBJ2-7; tentatively, D is TRBD1 (6 bases). CDR1 is MDHEN, CDR2 SYDVKM, per germline. Trimming left V 2 bases short and J 2 bases short, with 10 bases between. The CDR3 totals 14 residues. The CDR3 is CASSLTQGTYEQYF. In nucleotides, the CDR3 is TGTGCCAGCAGTTTAACCCAGGGGACCTACGAGCAGTACTTC.

This clone has ten or more counts. In DNA form, the CDR3 reads TGCGCCAGCAGCTTTTTTTCCCCAGGACAGATGAACACTGAAGCTTTCTTT. It is translated as CASSFFSPGQMNTEAFF. The chain is built from TRBV5-1 and TRBJ1-1, with a tentative D call TRBD1 (6 bases). This CDR3 comprises 17 residues. The V end lost 2 bases, the J end lost 0 bases, and 17 bases lay between the germline ends. CDR1 is SGHRS and CDR2 is YFSETQ in the germline V gene.

This clone was found many times. This rearrangement joins TRBV4-1 to TRBJ1-3; 8 bases align to TRBD1. J gave up 0 bases and V 2 bases, and 15 bases lay outside the gene matches. From germline, CDR1 is MGHRA and CDR2 YSYEKL. CDR3 length equals 20 residues. Here the CDR3 DNA reads TGCGCCAGCAGCCAACCGGGACAGGTGCCAGCCCCGGGCTCTGGAAACACCATATATTTT. Translation: CASSQPGQVPAPGSGNTIYF.

This clone was seen many times. The CDR3: CASSLAAGQGLEKLFF. The CDR3 DNA reads as TGTGCCAGCAGCTTAGCCGCGGGACAGGGTCTTGAAAAACTGTTTTTT. This chain links TRBV7-9 with TRBJ1-4; 9 nucleotides line up with TRBD1. In germline, CDR1 is SEHNR, CDR2 FQNEAQ (reference sequence). V was pared by 0 bases and J by 7 bases, with 6 bases of the junction left unmatched. The CDR3 has 16 amino acids.

This clone occurred many times. The gene calls are TRBV28 and TRBJ1-5; D is ambiguous. This CDR3 region has 14 residues. The germline V gene has CDR1 MDHEN and CDR2 SYDVKM. V lost 6 bases and J 4 bases, leaving 13 bases between the germline ends. The CDR3 DNA is TGTGCCAGCAGCCCCCCGGGGTCGAATCAGCCCCAGCATTTT. It specifies CASSPPGSNQPQHF.

Ten or more counts support this clone. The gene calls are TRBV5-1 and TRBJ2-7, with D maybe TRBD2 (5 bases). The V and J ends lost 0 bases and 2 bases respectively, with 12 bases between them. CDR1 is SGHRS, CDR2 YFSETQ, per germline. The CDR3 extends over 15 amino acids. DNA for the CDR3: TGCGCCAGCAGCTTGGCCTCGGAGGCTGCCTACGAGCAGTACTTC. Amino acids: CASSLASEAAYEQYF.

This clone was seen repeatedly, ten times or more. The chain carries TRBV27 and TRBJ1-2; D is perhaps TRBD1 (6 bases). The CDR3 totals 17 residues. From germline, CDR1 is MNHEY and CDR2 SMNVEV (reference sequence). The V gene lost 1 base and the J gene lost 1 base, with 16 bases spanning the gap. CDR3 sequence reads: CASSLFPGEGINYGYTF. The DNA of the CDR3 is TGTGCCAGCAGTTTATTTCCAGGGGAGGGGATTAACTATGGCTACACCTTC.

The table lists this clone with many counts. The V gene is TRBV9, the J gene TRBJ2-5; possibly TRBD1 for D (6 bases). V was clipped by 4 bases and J by 5 bases, with 18 bases between them. Germline-derived CDR1 and CDR2 are SGDLS and YYNGEE. This CDR3 has 15 residues. DNA for the CDR3: TGTGCCAGCAGCCCGAGGGGGTGGGCGAGGGAGACCCAGTACTTC. Translating it yields CASSPRGWARETQYF.

This clone was observed many times. The chain joins TRBV13 to TRBJ2-1; 9 bases fit TRBD2. The germline V gene has CDR1 PRHDT and CDR2 FYEKMQ (reference sequence). Trimming removed 6 bases from V and 3 bases from J; junction bases left unmatched: 9. The CDR3 extends over 16 amino acids. The CDR3 here is CASSLAGRVLYNEQFF. DNA of the CDR3: TGTGCCAGCAGTCTAGCGGGACGAGTTCTCTACAATGAGCAGTTCTTC.

This clone was seen ten or more times. V usage is TRBV5-1 and J usage is TRBJ2-3, with 9 positions matching TRBD1. CDR1 and CDR2 from the germline V gene are SGHRS and YFSETQ. The CDR3 consists of 14 residues. Trimming at V came to 5 bases and at J to 3 bases, leaving 4 bases not matched to a gene. This CDR3 reads CASSRTGDTDTQYF. CDR3 DNA: TGCGCCAGCAGTAGGACAGGGGATACAGATACGCAGTATTTT.

This clone was found many times. The chain employs TRBV18 and TRBJ1-4; 8 bases fit TRBD1. J was trimmed by 1 base and V by 6 bases; bases with no gene match: 4. Germline V gene lookup returns CDR1 KGHSH and CDR2 LQKENI. The CDR3 runs to 15 residues. The CDR3 region has the DNA TGTGCCAGCTCCACAGGGGGTCAAACTAATGAAAAACTGTTTTTT. It translates to CASSTGGQTNEKLFF.

This clone was seen ten or more times. V gene TRBV28 combines with J gene TRBJ1-1, with D tentatively TRBD1 (5 bases). Trimming left V 8 bases short and J 11 bases short, with 24 bases between. Germline V gene sequence: CDR1 MDHEN, CDR2 SYDVKM. The CDR3 loop spans 14 amino acids. CDR3 nucleotides: TGTGCCAGCCAAGAATCAGGGCGAAAGCTTGGCGCTTTCTTT. It specifies CASQESGRKLGAFF.

This clone was recorded at least ten times. The chain combines TRBV9 with TRBJ2-1; TRBD2 agrees at 8 bases. Germline lookup yields CDR1 SGDLS and CDR2 YYNGEE. V shed 3 bases, J shed 4 bases, and the junction held 6 bases outside the gene matches. CDR3 size: 15 residues. The CDR3 bases are TGTGCCAGCAGCGCCGGGGGGGCTAGGTACAATGAGCAGTTCTTC. Translating gives CASSAGGARYNEQFF.